The subject of this entry is one T cell receptor beta chain. What it recognizes is unknown. Amplification yielded TCR beta CDR3 regions, with RNA transcripts as the source. Researchers ran a first-round RT-PCR on the TCR CDR3 using the HTBI primer set. TCRdb recomputed calls from the multiplex PCR reads with MiXCR, one row per CDR3 protein. The repertoire has roughly 650,000 distinct CDR3 sequences, around 16% of them found once; the top ten carry less than 3.5%. This entry belongs to a study of T cells in Graves' hyperthyroidism and ophthalmopathy. Study results and caveats: The majority of expanded thyroid clonotypes above 0.001 also appeared in blood.

Disease lasting under 3 months, a NOSPECS grade of at least 4, and a Clinical Activity Score of at least 3 were features of the ophthalmopathy patients. Trimming removed 6 bases at V and 0 bases at J, with 12 bases between. CDR1 and CDR2 (germline): DFQATT, SNEGSKA (reference sequence). The length of the CDR3 is 13 residues. The gene calls are TRBV20-1 and TRBJ2-7; D is perhaps TRBD2 (6 bases). The receptor was isolated from a woman in her thirties or forties with Graves' ophthalmopathy. What was sequenced was blood. CDR3 nucleotides: TGCAGTGCGTCGACTAGGGCCTCCTACGAGCAGTACTTC. Translation gives CSASTRASYEQYF.